Listed here are 18 T cell receptor beta chains from one sample, sequenced in a study of read filtering for tumor transcriptome and immune sequencing. This library used around 400 ng RNA and molecular barcoded adaptors spanning alpha/delta and beta/gamma chains. TCRdb itself ran the reads through MiXCR, one entry per CDR3 protein. Among approximately 150,000 distinct CDR3 sequences, roughly 13% were seen once, and the ten largest hold about 7.7%. The sequencing input was a population of CD138-negative cells sorted from bone marrow. The source is a donor aged 40 or older with multiple myeloma.

This clonotype showed up many times. This rearrangement joins TRBV20-1 to TRBJ1-2, with 7 bases matching TRBD1. The CDR3 runs 14 residues. In germline, CDR1 is DFQATT, CDR2 SNEGSKA (reference sequence). Unmatched junction bases numbered 5, after V lost 0 bases and J lost 4 bases. CDR3 in DNA: TGCAGTGCTAGAGATCACGAGGGGGCCTATGGCTACACCTTC. It codes for CSARDHEGAYGYTF.

About this clonotype: Given a much more abundant clone one base away, this may be a read error. The rearrangement joins TRBV5-5 to TRBJ1-1; D not resolved. Germline CDR1 reads SGHKS; CDR2 reads YYEKEE (reference sequence). Between the trimmed V and J ends, which lost 7 bases and 4 bases, there was a span of 14 bases. The CDR3 has 13 residues. CDR3 loop: CASPPLRRTEAFF. In DNA, the CDR3 is TGTGCCAGCCCCCCTCTGAGACGCACTGAAGCTTTCTTT.

The rearrangement joins TRBV12-3 or TRBV12-4 to TRBJ2-6; no firm D call. CDR3 length: 18 amino acids. V lost 2 bases, J lost 1 base, and 15 bases lay in between. The chain's CDR3 is CASSLSPLNPSGANVLTF. As DNA, the CDR3 is TGTGCCAGCAGTTTAAGTCCCCTGAATCCATCTGGGGCCAACGTCCTGACTTTC.

This clonotype was detected ten times or more. The chain uses TRBV24-1 and TRBJ2-1; 8 nucleotides align to TRBD1. With 10 bases clipped from V and 9 bases from J, the junction kept 13 bases outside the gene matches. This CDR3 region has 14 residues. CDR1 is KGHDR, CDR2 SFDVKD, per germline. CDR3 sequence (DNA): TGTGCCACAAAACCCGCGGACAGGGATGGTGAGCAGTTCTTC. This encodes CATKPADRDGEQFF.

Concerning this clonotype: A much bigger clone sits one base away, suggesting this may be a read error. Without the conserved terminal phenylalanine or tryptophan, this CDR3 likely stems from a read error. The chain couples TRBV11-2 to TRBJ2-1, with 8 bases identical to TRBD2. With 3 bases clipped from V and 6 bases from J, the junction kept 4 bases outside the gene matches. This CDR3 contains 14 residues. The germline V gene encodes CDR1 SGHAT and CDR2 FQNNGV. CDR3: CASSFRSGGNEQFS. The CDR3 nucleotides are TGTGCCAGCAGCTTTCGAAGCGGGGGCAATGAGCAGTTCTCC.

Regarding this clonotype: At one boundary the junction diverges from the germline segment, which might be a read error. J is TRBJ2-7 and V is TRBV7-9; perhaps D is TRBD1 or TRBD2 (5 bases each). The CDR3 spans 15 residues. The germline V gene has CDR1 SEHNR and CDR2 FQNEAQ (reference sequence). CDR3 protein: CASSLMGDRSYEQHF. The CDR3, as DNA: TGTGCCAGCAGCTTAATGGGGGATCGGTCCTACGAGCAGCACTTC. Combining the CDR3 with reference TRBV7-9 and TRBJ2-7 gives the whole variable domain DTGVSQNPRHKITKRGQNVTFRCDPISEHNRLYWYRQTLGQGPEFLTYFQNEAQLEKSRLLSDRFSAERPKGSFSTLEIQRTEQGDSAMYLCASSLMGDRSYEQHFGPGTRLTVT.

In this sample, this clonotype turned up many times. The J gene is TRBJ2-7, the V gene TRBV6-1; D remains unclear. V was clipped by 6 bases and J by 6 bases, with 12 bases between them. CDR1 and CDR2 (germline): MNHNS, SASEGT. The CDR3 contains 12 residues. This CDR3 is CASRIVGAEQYF. The DNA of the CDR3 is TGTGCCAGCAGGATAGTCGGCGCCGAGCAGTACTTC.

This sequence joins TRBV10-3 and TRBJ1-1; no firm D call. CDR3 length: 13 residues. The ends were cut back, 2 bases at V and 9 bases at J, with 13 bases in the middle. Germline CDR1 reads ENHRY; CDR2 reads SYGVKD. CDR3 DNA sequence: TGTGCCATCAGTGAGGGGGAGAAACCAAAAGCTTTCTTT. As protein: CAISEGEKPKAFF.

This clonotype was detected ten times or more. The V gene is TRBV19, the J gene TRBJ2-1; 11 bases match TRBD2. This CDR3 contains 14 residues. Losses at the gene ends were 9 bases for V and 2 bases for J; bases not matched to a gene: 3. Germline V gene data show CDR1 as LNHDA and CDR2 as SQIVND (reference sequence). CDR3: CASRLAGTYNEQFF. The CDR3 DNA reads as TGTGCCAGCCGACTAGCGGGGACCTACAATGAGCAGTTCTTC.

In its sample, this clonotype was seen many times. The chain links TRBV5-1 to TRBJ2-7; D is uncertain. The germline gives CDR1 SGHRS, CDR2 YFSETQ. This CDR3 is 14 amino acids long. Trimming removed 4 bases at V and 4 bases at J, with 15 bases between. The CDR3 here is CASSRGGVAYEQYF. CDR3 DNA: TGCGCCAGCAGCCGAGGTGGGGTCGCGTACGAGCAGTACTTC.

The chain employs TRBV11-2 and TRBJ2-3; 12 positions match TRBD2. V lost 3 bases to trimming and J lost 3 bases; unmatched junction nucleotides: 1. This CDR3 is 15 amino acids long. Per germline, CDR1 SGHAT and CDR2 FQNNGV. The DNA of the CDR3 is TGTGCCAGCAGCTTTCTAGCGGGAGGGACAGATACGCAGTATTTT. This gives the protein CASSFLAGGTDTQYF.

On this clonotype itself: This may arise from a read error, as a much more abundant clone is one base away. This chain connects TRBV29-1 to TRBJ1-1; possibly TRBD1 for D (5 bases). The CDR3 is 10 residues long. Germline V CDR1 and CDR2: SQVTM, ANQGSEA. The CDR3 spells CIVKGPEAFF. The CDR3 nucleotides are TGCATCGTTAAGGGGCCTGAAGCTTTCTTT.

This clonotype has a handful of counts. The J gene is TRBJ2-3, the V gene TRBV11-3; the match to TRBD2 covers 11 bases. The CDR3 runs to 17 residues. Germline V lookup: CDR1 SGHNT, CDR2 YENEEA. V dropped 3 bases and J dropped 0; count of bases not matched to a gene: 5. Here the CDR3 reads CASSFPRTSGSTDTQYF. CDR3 coding DNA: TGTGCCAGCAGCTTCCCCAGGACTAGCGGGAGCACAGATACGCAGTATTTT.

The gene calls are TRBV7-9 and TRBJ1-1; possible D gene TRBD1, 5 bases. Deletions cut 3 bases from V and 8 bases from J, with 7 bases between. Germline CDR1 reads SEHNR; CDR2 reads FQNEAQ (reference sequence). The CDR3 has 11 amino acids. The CDR3 protein is CASSLQGEAFF. CDR3 nucleotides: TGTGCCAGCAGCTTGCAGGGAGAAGCTTTCTTT.

By proportion, this clonotype is medium-sized. J is TRBJ2-7 and V is TRBV5-4, with 13 bases matching TRBD2. The CDR3 sequence is 15 residues long. Per germline, CDR1 SGHNT and CDR2 YYREEE (reference sequence). V shed 4 bases and J 4 bases; nucleotides not matched to a gene: 5. CDR3 in DNA: TGTGCCAGCAGCCCCGGGACTAGCGGGATGTACGAGCAGTACTTC. The encoded protein is CASSPGTSGMYEQYF.

A word on this clonotype: A much larger clone differs from this one at a single base, so this may be a read error. The chain recombines TRBV11-2 with TRBJ2-2, with a tentative D call TRBD2 (6 bases). This CDR3 contains 16 residues. Germline loops: CDR1 SGHAT, CDR2 FQNNGV. In DNA form, the CDR3 reads TGTGCCAGCAGCTTAGGGCGGGAATCGAACATCGGGGAGCTGTTTTTT. Translated: CASSLGRESNIGELFF.

The sample holds many counts of this clonotype. The chain uses TRBV7-8 and TRBJ2-1; weak D call: TRBD1 (5 bases). V lost 6 bases and J lost 8, with 17 bases in between. This CDR3 is 14 amino acids long. Per germline, CDR1 SGHVS and CDR2 FQNEAQ. CDR3 residues: CASRPDSPLHEQFF. In DNA, the CDR3 is TGTGCCAGCAGACCTGACAGCCCTCTCCATGAGCAGTTCTTC.

The rearrangement links TRBV4-1 to TRBJ1-5; 8 bases are shared with TRBD1. Germline CDR1 reads MGHRA; CDR2 reads YSYEKL. CDR3 length equals 15 residues. V was clipped by 4 bases and J by 3 bases; unmatched bases: 5. This chain's CDR3 is CASSRQGLPNQPQHF. CDR3 bases: TGCGCCAGCAGCCGACAGGGGCTACCCAATCAGCCCCAGCATTTT.